The entry below describes one TCR beta chain. The antigen is not known. The entry originates in a study of cytomegalovirus exposure and HLA in healthy donors. Findings of the study overall: Earlier analysis found most TCR beta V segments productive about 87% or about 30% of the time.

The ends lost 4 bases at V and 4 bases at J; junction bases unmatched: 2. The germline V gene encodes CDR1 MNHNS and CDR2 SASEGT. The CDR3 spans 13 residues. The PCR was carried out with 60 Vbeta primers and 13 Jbeta primers. Using immunoSEQ multiplex PCR, the repertoire was profiled, and TCRdb retains in-frame clones only, with some absent. In the table there are some 130,000 clones, 70% to 80% of which are singletons. V gene TRBV6-1 combines with J gene TRBJ1-2; the match to TRBD1 covers 8 bases. The sequence was collected from a man in his thirties or forties in good health and CMV-seronegative. Material: PBMCs. As DNA, the CDR3 is TGTGCCAGCAGTGCCGGGACAGGCTATGGCTACACCTTC. Protein: CASSAGTGYGYTF.